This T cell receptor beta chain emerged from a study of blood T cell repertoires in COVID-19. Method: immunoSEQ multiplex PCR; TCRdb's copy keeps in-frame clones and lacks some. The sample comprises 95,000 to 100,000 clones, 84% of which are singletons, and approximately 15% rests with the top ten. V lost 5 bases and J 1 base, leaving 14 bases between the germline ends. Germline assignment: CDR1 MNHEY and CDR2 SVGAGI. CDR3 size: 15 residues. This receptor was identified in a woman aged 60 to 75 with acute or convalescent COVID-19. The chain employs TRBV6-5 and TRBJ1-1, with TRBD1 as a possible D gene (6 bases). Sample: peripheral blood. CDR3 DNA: TGTGCCAGCAGTCCCACGGGACACGAGAACACTGAAGCTTTCTTT. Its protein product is CASSPTGHENTEAFF.